A single sample is the source of the 25 T cell receptor beta chains below, sequenced in a study of cytotoxic CD8 clonotypes in ibrutinib-treated CLL. TCRdb's table, derived via immunoSEQ multiplex PCR, lists solely in-frame clones and lacks some. The sample consists of roughly 190,000 clones, 55% to 85% of them appearing once. The source material was PBMCs, sampled after 24 months of ibrutinib treatment. The receptor set was obtained from a human donor with chronic lymphocytic leukemia.

The chain combines TRBV9 with TRBJ2-1, with 8 bases identical to TRBD2. The germline gives CDR1 SGDLS, CDR2 YYNGEE. V gave up 2 bases and J gave up 0 bases; unmatched junction bases: 4. The CDR3 runs to 16 residues. The CDR3 DNA follows: TGTGCCAGCAGCGTGTTCAGCGGGAGCTCCTACAATGAGCAGTTCTTC. Its protein product is CASSVFSGSSYNEQFF.

The chain carries TRBV28 and TRBJ2-7; D is unclear. The length of the CDR3 is 12 residues. The V gene lost 6 bases and the J gene lost 3 bases, with 9 bases spanning the gap. The V gene's germline CDR1 is MDHEN and CDR2 SYDVKM. The CDR3 nucleotides are TGTGCCAGCAGAACAGCCAACTACGAGCAGTACTTC. Protein product: CASRTANYEQYF.

This clone showed up just a few times. The chain is built from TRBV2 and TRBJ1-2; D is undetermined. Germline CDR1 and CDR2: SNHLY and FYNNEI. V dropped 4 bases and J dropped 7 bases, with 16 bases sitting between them. The CDR3 has 14 residues. Here the CDR3 DNA reads TGTGCCAGCAGTGTCGGAGGAGGGTATGGTGGCTACACCTTC. Translated: CASSVGGGYGGYTF.

This chain joins TRBV2 and TRBJ2-1; TRBD2 matches at 9 bases. The CDR3 is made up of 14 amino acids. The germline V gene encodes CDR1 SNHLY and CDR2 FYNNEI. V shed 9 bases and J 2 bases; nucleotides not matched to a gene: 5. As DNA, the CDR3 is TGTGCCAGTGGGACTAGCAGGACCTACAATGAGCAGTTCTTC. This codes for CASGTSRTYNEQFF.

For the CDR3, the DNA is TGTGCCAGCAGTGACTCGTCCCGGAACACTGAAGCTTTCTTT. Encoded protein: CASSDSSRNTEAFF. The chain carries TRBV6-4 and TRBJ1-1; D unclear. This CDR3 spans 14 amino acids. The germline V and J ends were trimmed by 0 bases and 1 base, with 6 bases remaining between them. Germline V gene lookup returns CDR1 MRHNA and CDR2 SNTAGT.

This clone was recorded once. The gene calls are TRBV5-1 and TRBJ1-4, with D perhaps TRBD1 (5 bases). Trimming removed 3 bases from V and 7 bases from J, with 13 bases in between. Germline CDR1 reads SGHRS; CDR2 reads YFSETQ. This CDR3 contains 14 residues. Here the CDR3 DNA reads TGCGCCAGCAGCTACCAGGGTCAGGGTGAAAAACTGTTTTTT. This encodes CASSYQGQGEKLFF. Full variable domain (rest looked up from reference TRBV5-1 and TRBJ1-4): KAGVTQTPRYLIKTRGQQVTLSCSPISGHRSVSWYQQTPGQGLQFLFEYFSETQRNKGNFPGRFSGRQFSNSRSEMNVSTLELGDSALYLCASSYQGQGEKLFFGSGTQLSVL.

The genes are TRBV29-1 and TRBJ2-3; 11 bases agree with TRBD2. The CDR3 is 18 residues long. Germline CDR1 and CDR2: SQVTM and ANQGSEA. With 8 bases clipped from V and 0 bases from J, the junction kept 16 bases outside the gene matches. The CDR3 DNA sequence: TGCAGCCTTGCCTTCGCCCACTCTAGCGGGAGGAGCACAGATACGCAGTATTTT. Its translation: CSLAFAHSSGRSTDTQYF.

The V gene is TRBV7-9, the J gene TRBJ2-3; the D gene is possibly TRBD2 (6 bases). Between the trimmed V and J ends, which lost 7 bases and 2 bases, there was a span of 22 bases. The germline gives CDR1 SEHNR, CDR2 FQNEAQ (reference sequence). CDR3 length: 17 amino acids. CDR3 nucleotides: TGTGCCAGCATCGATAACCGACTAGGACGGGACACAGATACGCAGTATTTT. Translating gives CASIDNRLGRDTDTQYF.

The chain has TRBV27 and TRBJ1-1, with TRBD1 as a possible D gene (5 bases). V was cut by 1 base and J by 5 bases, with 11 bases left in between. The CDR3 extends over 14 amino acids. Germline values: CDR1 MNHEY, CDR2 SMNVEV (reference sequence). The CDR3 region has the DNA TGTGCCAGCAGTTTATATTCTGGGGGGACTGAAGCTTTCTTT. Amino acid sequence: CASSLYSGGTEAFF.

This clone was seen more than once but under ten times. The rearrangement uses TRBV18 and TRBJ1-5, with TRBD1 as a possible D gene (5 bases). Germline lookup yields CDR1 KGHSH and CDR2 LQKENI. This CDR3 has 13 amino acids. The V gene lost 3 bases and the J gene lost 5 bases, with 8 bases spanning the gap. The DNA of the CDR3 is TGTGCCAGCTCACCGGGGCAGCATCAGCCCCAGCATTTT. As protein: CASSPGQHQPQHF.

CDR3 amino acids: CASSPARDIQYF. As DNA, the CDR3 is TGTGCCAGTAGTCCCGCGCGGGACATTCAGTACTTC. V is TRBV19 and J is TRBJ2-4, with D possibly matching TRBD2 (5 bases). CDR3 length equals 12 residues. V lost 5 bases and J 8 bases, leaving 10 bases between the germline ends. Per the germline V gene, CDR1 is LNHDA and CDR2 is SQIVND (reference sequence). The entire variable domain, with the rest obtained from reference TRBV19 and TRBJ2-4, is as follows: DGGITQSPKYLFRKEGQNVTLSCEQNLNHDAMYWYRQDPGQGLRLIYYSQIVNDFQKGDIAEGYSVSREKKESFPLTVTSAQKNPTAFYLCASSPARDIQYFGAGTRLSVL.

The chain recombines TRBV5-6 with TRBJ2-7; 9 positions agree with TRBD2. With V trimmed by 4 bases and J by 7 bases, 12 bases remained unmatched. There are 15 residues in the CDR3. Germline CDR1 is SGHDT and CDR2 is YYEEEE. The CDR3 protein is CASSNGLAWGREQYF. The DNA of the CDR3 is TGTGCCAGCAGCAACGGACTAGCGTGGGGCAGGGAGCAGTACTTC.

This clone was seen only a few times. Other nucleotide sequences from this sample produce the same CDR3. Written as DNA, the CDR3 is TGTGCCAGCAGTTTAGGGGGCACAGATACGCAGTATTTT. Amino acids: CASSLGGTDTQYF. The chain carries TRBV28 and TRBJ2-3; D call uncertain. The CDR3 loop spans 13 amino acids. CDR1 and CDR2 (germline): MDHEN, SYDVKM. The V end was cut by 2 bases, the J end by 1 base, with 4 bases between.

The chain joins TRBV5-1 to TRBJ1-1, with D maybe TRBD1 (6 bases). This CDR3 is 15 amino acids long. Germline V gives CDR1 SGHRS, CDR2 YFSETQ. Trimming shortened V by 3 bases and J by 0 bases, and 12 bases separated the two germline ends. The CDR3 spells CASSSGHRVNTEAFF. The CDR3 nucleotides are TGCGCCAGCAGCTCAGGGCACAGGGTGAACACTGAAGCTTTCTTT.

In its sample, this clone was seen a few times. This chain joins TRBV5-1 and TRBJ2-7; unclear D gene. CDR3 length: 12 residues. Germline CDR1 SGHRS, CDR2 YFSETQ. V lost 3 bases and J 2 bases, leaving 6 bases between the germline ends. CDR3 region: CASSSRTYEQYF. The CDR3 DNA is TGCGCCAGCAGCTCCCGGACCTACGAGCAGTACTTC.

The chain joins TRBV5-5 to TRBJ2-7; weak D call: TRBD2 (5 bases). The germline gives CDR1 SGHKS, CDR2 YYEKEE (reference sequence). Trimming took off 0 bases at V and 3 bases at J, with 13 bases between the two ends. The CDR3 loop spans 15 amino acids. This CDR3 is CASSLARGVGYEQYF. CDR3 DNA: TGTGCCAGCAGCTTGGCCCGGGGAGTAGGCTACGAGCAGTACTTC.

The rearrangement links TRBV7-7 to TRBJ1-3; D gene ambiguous. The germline CDR1 and CDR2 sequences are SSHAT and FNYEAQ (reference sequence). The V and J ends lost 0 bases and 8 bases respectively, with 8 bases between them. The CDR3 has 13 amino acids. The CDR3 bases are TGTGCCAGCAGCTTAGCTTCCGGGGACACCATATATTTT. Translating it yields CASSLASGDTIYF. Full variable domain (rest looked up from reference TRBV7-7 and TRBJ1-3): GAGVSQSPRYKVTKRGQDVTLRCDPISSHATLYWYQQALGQGPEFLTYFNYEAQPDKSGLPSDRFSAERPEGSISTLTIQRTEQRDSAMYRCASSLASGDTIYFGEGSWLTVV.

Concerning this clone itself: This CDR3 is also generated by other DNA sequences in the sample. The chain carries TRBV5-4 and TRBJ2-5; the match to TRBD2 covers 10 bases. Per germline, CDR1 SGHNT and CDR2 YYREEE (reference sequence). Trimming removed 0 bases from V and 3 bases from J; junction bases left unmatched: 2. The CDR3 is made up of 15 amino acids. CDR3 in DNA: TGTGCCAGCAGCTTGGTAGGGACTAGCGAAGAGACCCAGTACTTC. Residues: CASSLVGTSEETQYF.

The rearrangement joins TRBV5-1 to TRBJ2-1; the D is unclear. In germline, CDR1 is SGHRS, CDR2 YFSETQ. CDR3 length equals 11 residues. V gave up 6 bases and J gave up 8 bases, with 9 bases separating them. The CDR3 is CASTDYDEQFF. The CDR3 nucleotides are TGCGCCAGCACCGATTATGATGAGCAGTTCTTC.

This chain uses TRBV9 with TRBJ2-7; D is undetermined. Germline V CDR1 and CDR2: SGDLS, YYNGEE. V was shortened by 5 bases and J by 3 bases, with 6 bases between the two germline ends. The CDR3 extends over 11 amino acids. CDR3 in amino acids: CASSKDYEQYF. CDR3 nucleotides: TGTGCCAGCAGTAAGGACTACGAGCAGTACTTC. Drawing the rest from reference TRBV9 and TRBJ2-7, the complete variable domain is DSGVTQTPKHLITATGQRVTLRCSPRSGDLSVYWYQQSLDQGLQFLIQYYNGEERAKGNILERFSAQQFPDLHSELNLSSLELGDSALYFCASSKDYEQYFGPGTRLTVT.

The chain combines TRBV6-5 with TRBJ2-7, with D perhaps matching TRBD1 (6 bases). The CDR3 has 16 amino acids. CDR1 is MNHEY and CDR2 is SVGAGI in the germline V gene. V gave up 0 bases and J gave up 1 base, with 13 bases separating them. CDR3 residues: CASSYSIQGASYEQYF. CDR3 DNA sequence: TGTGCCAGCAGTTACTCGATACAGGGAGCTTCCTACGAGCAGTACTTC.

V and J are TRBV14 and TRBJ1-1; TRBD1 aligns across 7 bases. Trimming cost V 4 bases and J 5 bases; bases outside gene matches: 4. Germline loops: CDR1 SGHDN, CDR2 FVKESK. The CDR3 sequence is 13 residues long. Here the CDR3 DNA reads TGTGCCAGCAGCCGACAGGGTAGAACTGAAGCTTTCTTT. Its protein product is CASSRQGRTEAFF.

The chain is built from TRBV5-1 and TRBJ2-2; TRBD2 might be the D (5 bases). The CDR3 contains 16 residues. CDR1 and CDR2 from the germline V gene are SGHRS and YFSETQ. The ends were cut back, 0 bases at V and 0 bases at J, with 9 bases in the middle. Here the CDR3 reads CASSLERITNTGELFF. As DNA, the CDR3 is TGCGCCAGCAGCTTGGAGCGGATTACGAACACCGGGGAGCTGTTTTTT.

The J gene is TRBJ2-7, the V gene TRBV6-5; 13 positions match TRBD2. The germline V gene has CDR1 MNHEY and CDR2 SVGAGI. The CDR3 totals 15 residues. J gave up 5 bases and V 2 bases, and 3 bases lay outside the gene matches. DNA for the CDR3: TGTGCCAGCAGTTACCTCGGGACTAGCGGGAACGAGCAGTACTTC. Residues: CASSYLGTSGNEQYF.

The chain carries TRBV7-2 and TRBJ2-7; 7 bases map to TRBD2. The V segment lost 2 bases and the J segment 4 bases; nucleotides outside the gene matches: 8. The CDR3 totals 15 residues. Germline V lookup: CDR1 SGHTA, CDR2 FQGNSA. DNA for the CDR3: TGTGCCAGCAGCTTATGGGGGGGGATGAATTACGAGCAGTACTTC. Translating gives CASSLWGGMNYEQYF.